The clone carrying this TCR beta chain was detected a few times. The antigen remains undetermined. From the reads, TCRdb called clonotypes with MiXCR, one entry per CDR3 protein. The table includes hundreds of thousands of distinct CDR3 sequences, about 20% detected once. Germline V lookup: CDR1 SGHDT, CDR2 YYEEEE. The V gene lost 0 bases and the J gene lost 6 bases, with 7 bases spanning the gap. The CDR3 spans 13 residues. The source of the sample is a study of T cell repertoires in cytomegalovirus infection. Study-wide background: Both a matching HLA type and CMV infection were indicated by public TCR beta signatures.

Study findings and constraints: Clonotypes of TCR beta that were HLA-C-restricted and CMV-specific dominated the ex vivo response. Public TCR beta family frequency separated CMV-and-HLA carriers, including in an independent cohort.

This receptor was taken from a human donor in good health (CMV status not recorded). Some clones in this sample may be carry-over from other donors' samples. The rearrangement links TRBV5-6 to TRBJ2-1; D is uncertain. The sequencing sample was made of CD8+ T cells from PBMCs. The CDR3 bases are TGTGCCAGCAGCTTGGAACCATCCAATGAGCAGTTCTTC. It yields the protein CASSLEPSNEQFF.